Sequencing of this TCR beta chain was carried out in a study of breast tumors, draining lymph nodes, adjacent tissues. Germline CDR1 is MNHEY and CDR2 is SVGAGI. The CDR3 has 14 amino acids. Trimming cost V 5 bases and J 11 bases; bases outside gene matches: 7. Findings and limits, study-wide: The data were judged consistent with most tumor T cells coming from lymph node and expanding in tumor. Tumors had less TCR diversity than lymph nodes, more than nontumor tissue. Tumor T cell lymph node origin was a supported hypothesis, not proven.

At least ten counts were recorded for this clonotype. Its antigen is unidentified. Each CDR3 protein gets one entry after TCRdb re-called the multiplex PCR reads with MiXCR. The sample has approximately 130,000 distinct CDR3 sequences, over 20% seen once. Axillary draining lymph nodes of breast cancer patients supplied the node samples. Sequenced sample: axillary lymph node tissue. The clonotype was recovered from a female donor with breast cancer. Some clones in this sample may be carry-over from other donors' samples. V gene TRBV6-5 combines with J gene TRBJ1-6, with 9 bases lining up with TRBD1. The CDR3: CASSLGTGYPPLHF. The CDR3 DNA follows: TGTGCCAGCAGTCTCGGGACAGGGTATCCACCCCTCCACTTT.